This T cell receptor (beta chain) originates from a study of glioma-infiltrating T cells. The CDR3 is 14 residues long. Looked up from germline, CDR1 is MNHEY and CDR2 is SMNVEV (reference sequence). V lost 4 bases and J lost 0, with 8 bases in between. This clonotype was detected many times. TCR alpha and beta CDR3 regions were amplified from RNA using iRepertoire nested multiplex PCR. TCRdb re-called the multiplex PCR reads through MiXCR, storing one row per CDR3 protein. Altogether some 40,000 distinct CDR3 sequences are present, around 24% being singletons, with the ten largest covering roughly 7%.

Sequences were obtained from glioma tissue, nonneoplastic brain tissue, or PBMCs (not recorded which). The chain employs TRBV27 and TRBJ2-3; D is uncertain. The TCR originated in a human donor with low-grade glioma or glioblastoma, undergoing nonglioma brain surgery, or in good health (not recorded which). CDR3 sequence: CASSSLDSTDTQYF. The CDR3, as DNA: TGTGCCAGCAGTTCATTGGACAGCACAGATACGCAGTATTTT.